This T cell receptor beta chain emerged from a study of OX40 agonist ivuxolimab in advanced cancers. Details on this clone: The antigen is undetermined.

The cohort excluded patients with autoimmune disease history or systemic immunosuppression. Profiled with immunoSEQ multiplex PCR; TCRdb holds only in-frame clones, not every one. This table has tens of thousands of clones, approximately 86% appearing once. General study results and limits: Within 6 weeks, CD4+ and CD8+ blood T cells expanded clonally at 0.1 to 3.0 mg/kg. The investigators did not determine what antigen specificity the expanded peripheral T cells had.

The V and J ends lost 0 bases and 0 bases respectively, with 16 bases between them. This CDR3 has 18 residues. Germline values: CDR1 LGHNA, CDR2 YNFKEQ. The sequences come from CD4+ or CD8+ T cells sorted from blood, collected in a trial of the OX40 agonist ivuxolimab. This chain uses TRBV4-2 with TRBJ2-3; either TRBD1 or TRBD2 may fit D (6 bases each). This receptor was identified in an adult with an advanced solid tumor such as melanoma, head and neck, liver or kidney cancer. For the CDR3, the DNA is TGTGCCAGCAGCCAAGAAGGTTTCGAGGGGGGAAGCACAGATACGCAGTATTTT. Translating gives CASSQEGFEGGSTDTQYF.